The clone carrying this T cell receptor (beta chain) was found a few times. When ophthalmopathy did not progress within 18 months, Graves' hyperthyroidism was considered stable. Hyperthyroidism was newly diagnosed in patients aged 18 to 65 (duration under 2 months). These data originate in a study of T cells in Graves' hyperthyroidism and ophthalmopathy. The V and J ends lost 4 bases and 5 bases, in that order; junction bases with no gene match: 12. Germline CDR1 and CDR2: SGDLS and YYNGEE. This CDR3 region has 16 residues. Amplification of TCR beta CDR3 regions used RNA as the template. HTBI primers were the set used in a first-round RT-PCR of the TCR CDR3. TCRdb processed the multiplex PCR reads anew with MiXCR; each CDR3 protein has one entry. Altogether about 320,000 distinct CDR3 sequences are present, 16% being singletons, with the ten largest covering approximately 33%.

Material for sequencing was blood. This rearrangement joins TRBV9 to TRBJ2-5; 9 positions agree with TRBD2. This TCR derives from a man under 40 with Graves' hyperthyroidism. CDR3 region: CASSPRVSGSLETQYF. The CDR3 DNA reads TGTGCCAGCAGCCCCCGTGTTAGCGGGAGCCTGGAGACCCAGTACTTC.